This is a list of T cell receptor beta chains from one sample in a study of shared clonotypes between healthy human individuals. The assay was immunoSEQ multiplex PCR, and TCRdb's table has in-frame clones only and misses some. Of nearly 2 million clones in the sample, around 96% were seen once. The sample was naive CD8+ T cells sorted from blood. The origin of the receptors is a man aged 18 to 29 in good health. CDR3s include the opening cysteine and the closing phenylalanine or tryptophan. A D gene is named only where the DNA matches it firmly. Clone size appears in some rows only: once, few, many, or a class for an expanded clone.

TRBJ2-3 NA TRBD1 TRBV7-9 TGTGCCAGCAGCTCTACCATGACAGGGGGGGTTACAGATACGCAGTATTTT CASSSTMTGGVTDTQYF
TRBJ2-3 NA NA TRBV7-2 TGTGCCAGCAGCCCCCGGGGCTGGCTTGAAACAGATACGCAGTATTTT CASSPRGWLETDTQYF
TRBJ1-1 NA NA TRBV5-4 TGTGCCAGCAGCTTGGCCTCCGAGGCCGCGACCGCTGAAGCTTTCTTT CASSLASEAATAEAFF
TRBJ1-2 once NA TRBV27 TGTGCCAGCAGTTTATCGTACGGGGCAACTAACTATGGCTACACCTTC CASSLSYGATNYGYTF
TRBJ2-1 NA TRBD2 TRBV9 TGTGCCAGCAGCGCAGGCCCAGCGGGGGTCCTCTACAATGAGCAGTTCTTC CASSAGPAGVLYNEQFF
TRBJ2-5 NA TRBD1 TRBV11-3 TGTGCCAGCAGCACAGGACAGGGGGCATTGGAGACCCAGTACTTC CASSTGQGALETQYF
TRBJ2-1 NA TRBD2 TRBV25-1 TGTGCCAGCAGTGAAGGATCAGCGGGGTTCTACAATGAGCAGTTCTTC CASSEGSAGFYNEQFF
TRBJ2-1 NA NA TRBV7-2 TGTGCCAGCAGCTGGTCTAGTAGGTCCGACAATGAGCAGTTCTTC CASSWSSRSDNEQFF
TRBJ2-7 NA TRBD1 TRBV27 TGTGCCAGCGGTCAGTCACAGGGGGTCTACGAGCAGTACTTC CASGQSQGVYEQYF
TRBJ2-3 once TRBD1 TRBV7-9 TGTGCCAGCAGCCCCAGGGGGAGAGGGGTTAGCACAGATACGCAGTATTTT CASSPRGRGVSTDTQYF
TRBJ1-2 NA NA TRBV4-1 TGCGCCAGCAGCCAAGAGGTCCGCCTAGACTACACCTTC CASSQEVRLDYTF
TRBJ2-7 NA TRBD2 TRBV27 TGTGCCAGCAGACCGGGACTAGCGCTAAGCTCCTACGAGCAGTACTTC CASRPGLALSSYEQYF
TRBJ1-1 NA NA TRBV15 TGTGCCACCAGCAGAGGGGGCGAGGCTTTGCACACTGAAGCTTTCTTT CATSRGGEALHTEAFF
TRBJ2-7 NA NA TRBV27 TGTGCCAGCAGTTTACAAACTACCGGGACTTACGAGCAGTACTTC CASSLQTTGTYEQYF
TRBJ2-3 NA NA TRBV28 TGTGCCAGCACCCCAGGGGCTAGCACAGATACGCAGTATTTT CASTPGASTDTQYF
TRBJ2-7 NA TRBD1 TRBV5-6 TGTGCCAGCAGCTCGGGACAGCTCCCCTACGAGCAGTACTTC CASSSGQLPYEQYF
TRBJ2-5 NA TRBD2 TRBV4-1 TGCGCCAGCAGCGAGCGGGGGGGCCGGGAGACCCAGTACTTC CASSERGGRETQYF
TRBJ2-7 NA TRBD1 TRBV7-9 TGTGCCAGCGGGACAGGAGTTTTGGAGCAGTACTTC CASGTGVLEQYF
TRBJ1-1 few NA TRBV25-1 TGTGCCAGCAGTGACGATGGGGGTGAAGCTTTCTTT CASSDDGGEAFF
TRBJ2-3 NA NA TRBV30 TGTGCCTGGGCCCAGGGGGCGGGAGCAGATACGCAGTATTTT CAWAQGAGADTQYF
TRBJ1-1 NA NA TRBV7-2 TGTGCCAGCAGCTACAGGAACACTGAAGCTTTCTTT CASSYRNTEAFF
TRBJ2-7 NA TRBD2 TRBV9 TGTGCCAGCAGCGTAGGTGATAGCGGGGCCCTCTCCTACGAGCAGTACTTC CASSVGDSGALSYEQYF
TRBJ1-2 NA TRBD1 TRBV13 TGTGCCAGCAGCCAACAGGGGGATGGCTACACCTTC CASSQQGDGYTF
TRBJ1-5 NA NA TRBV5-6 TGTGCCAGCAGCTTGGGCCGGAACAGGGACGGCAATCAGCCCCAGCATTTT CASSLGRNRDGNQPQHF
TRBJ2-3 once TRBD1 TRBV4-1 TGCGCCAGCAACCATCCGACAGGGGGGCAGTATTTT CASNHPTGGQYF
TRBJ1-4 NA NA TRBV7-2 TGTGCCAGCAGCCCCCTCGCGGTTACAACTAATGAAAAACTGTTTTTT CASSPLAVTTNEKLFF
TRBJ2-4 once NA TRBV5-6 TGTGCCAGCAGCTTGATGCCTGTCAACATTCAGTACTTC CASSLMPVNIQYF
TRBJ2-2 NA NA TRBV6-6 TGTGCCAGCACGTACGGCACCGGGGAGCTGTTTTTT CASTYGTGELFF
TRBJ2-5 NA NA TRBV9 TGTGCCAGCAGCGTAGGGACAGACCAAGAGACCCAGTACTTC CASSVGTDQETQYF
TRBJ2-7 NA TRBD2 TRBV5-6 TGTGCCAGCAGCGACGGGGGGGATCCCTACGAGCAGTACTTC CASSDGGDPYEQYF
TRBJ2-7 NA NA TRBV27 TGTGCCAGCAGTCCTTCAAAGGGGGAGTTCGACTACGAGCAGTACTTC CASSPSKGEFDYEQYF
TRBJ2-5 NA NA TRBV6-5 TGTGCCAGCAGTTACTCAGGATCGCTTGGAGGGGAGACCCAGTACTTC CASSYSGSLGGETQYF
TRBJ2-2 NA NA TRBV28 TGTGCCAGCAGTCCCACCGGGGAGCTGTTTTTT CASSPTGELFF
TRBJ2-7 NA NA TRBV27 TGTGCCAGCAGGGGAACGTCTATTTACGAGCAGTACTTC CASRGTSIYEQYF
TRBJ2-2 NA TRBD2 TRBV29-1 TGCAGCGTTGGGGCGGGGGTCCTCACCGGGGAGCTGTTTTTT CSVGAGVLTGELFF
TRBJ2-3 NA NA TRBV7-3 TGTGCCAGCAGCCGTAGCGGTGGAGCCACAGATACGCAGTATTTT CASSRSGGATDTQYF
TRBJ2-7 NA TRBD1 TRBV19 TGTGCCAGTAGTATAGACCTGAGGGGACAGGGCTACGAGCAGTACTTC CASSIDLRGQGYEQYF
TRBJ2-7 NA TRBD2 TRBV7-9 TGTGCCAGCAGCTCCTCCCGGGGGGGGGATCCCTACGAGCAGTACTTC CASSSSRGGDPYEQYF
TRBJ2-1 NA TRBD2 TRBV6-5 TGTGCCAGCAGTTACATAACGGGAGGGCCTGAAAAGTTCTTC CASSYITGGPEKFF
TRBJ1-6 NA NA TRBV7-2 TGTGCCAGCAGCTTAAGCTATAATTCACCCCTCCACTTT CASSLSYNSPLHF
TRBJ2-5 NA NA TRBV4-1 TGCGCCAGCAGCCCTTCCCAAGAGACCCAGTACTTC CASSPSQETQYF
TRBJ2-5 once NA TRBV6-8 TGTGCCAGCAGTTCCCGTCCTATGGGAACTCCTTCTTCAGAGACCCAGTACTTC CASSSRPMGTPSSETQYF
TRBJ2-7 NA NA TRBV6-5 TGTGCCAGCGGGAGGGGGCCTTTCGACGAGCAGTACTTC CASGRGPFDEQYF
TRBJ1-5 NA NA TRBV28 TGTGCCGCCCGCCGGGGCTATAGCAATCAGCCCCAGCATTTT CAARRGYSNQPQHF
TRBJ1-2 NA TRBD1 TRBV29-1 TGCAGCGTTCGGACAGGGGGAGACTATGGCTACACCTTC CSVRTGGDYGYTF
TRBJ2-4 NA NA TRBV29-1 TGCAGCGTTGAGGCGGCGGAAAACATTCAGTACTTC CSVEAAENIQYF
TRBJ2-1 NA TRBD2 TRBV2 TGTGCCAGCAGCCCCCTAGCGGGACACAATGAGCAGTTCTTC CASSPLAGHNEQFF
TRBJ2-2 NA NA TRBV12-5 TGTGCTAGTGGTTTCACCTCTTCTAACACCGGGGAGCTGTTTTTT CASGFTSSNTGELFF
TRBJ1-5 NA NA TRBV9 TGTGCCAGCAGCGTAGGGGGGGCCTCTCAGCCCCAGCATTTT CASSVGGASQPQHF
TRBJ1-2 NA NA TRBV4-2 TGTGCCAGCAGCCAAGACCCCGCAGTAGTTAACTATGGCTACACCTTC CASSQDPAVVNYGYTF
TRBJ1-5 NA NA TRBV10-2 TGCGCCAGCAGTGAAGTCGGTGGGGGTCAGCCCCAGCATTTT CASSEVGGGQPQHF
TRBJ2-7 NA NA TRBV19 TGTGCCAGTAGTCGACAGGATGCTACCTACGAGCAGTACTTC CASSRQDATYEQYF
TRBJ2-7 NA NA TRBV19 TGTGCCAGTAGTATAGACCCCTCCTACGAGCAGTACTTC CASSIDPSYEQYF
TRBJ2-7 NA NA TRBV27 TGTGCCAGCAGTTTATCGAGGCTGGGGCCCTCCTACGAGCAGTACTTC CASSLSRLGPSYEQYF
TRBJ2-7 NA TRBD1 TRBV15 TGTGCCACCAGCGAAAACACAGGGGGCATGTACGAGCAGTACTTC CATSENTGGMYEQYF
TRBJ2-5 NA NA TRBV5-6 TGTGCCAGCAGCTTGTACGCCCCCCAAGAGACCCAGTACTTC CASSLYAPQETQYF
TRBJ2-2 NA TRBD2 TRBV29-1 TGCAGCGTTGACGGGGGGGCTGGCACCGGGGAGCTGTTTTTT CSVDGGAGTGELFF
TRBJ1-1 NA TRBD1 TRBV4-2 TGTGCCAGCAGCCGGTCGCCGGGACAGGGTGAAGCTTTCTTT CASSRSPGQGEAFF
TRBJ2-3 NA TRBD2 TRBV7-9 TGTGCCAGCAGCTCCTGGACTAGCCAGGCAGATACGCAGTATTTT CASSSWTSQADTQYF
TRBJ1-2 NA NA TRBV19 TGTGCCAGTAGTATCCAGGGAACCGGCTACACCTTC CASSIQGTGYTF